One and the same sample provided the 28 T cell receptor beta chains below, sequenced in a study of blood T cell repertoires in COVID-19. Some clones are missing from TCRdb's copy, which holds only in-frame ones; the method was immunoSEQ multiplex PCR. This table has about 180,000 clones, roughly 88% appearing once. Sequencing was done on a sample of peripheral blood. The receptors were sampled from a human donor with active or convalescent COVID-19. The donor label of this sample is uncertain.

CDR3 DNA: TGTGCCAGCAGCGTTACAGGGGGGAATCAGCCCCAGCATTTT. This gives the protein CASSVTGGNQPQHF. The rearrangement uses TRBV6-4 and TRBJ1-5, with 8 bases identical to TRBD1. Germline V gene lookup returns CDR1 MRHNA and CDR2 SNTAGT. The CDR3 contains 14 residues. The J segment lost 4 bases and the V segment lost 6 bases, leaving 5 bases of the junction unmatched.

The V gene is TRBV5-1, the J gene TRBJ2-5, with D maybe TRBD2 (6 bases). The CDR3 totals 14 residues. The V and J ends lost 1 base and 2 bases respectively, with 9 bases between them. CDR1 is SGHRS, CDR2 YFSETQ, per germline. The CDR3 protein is CASSLWGRQETQYF. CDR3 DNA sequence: TGCGCCAGCAGCTTGTGGGGGAGGCAAGAGACCCAGTACTTC.

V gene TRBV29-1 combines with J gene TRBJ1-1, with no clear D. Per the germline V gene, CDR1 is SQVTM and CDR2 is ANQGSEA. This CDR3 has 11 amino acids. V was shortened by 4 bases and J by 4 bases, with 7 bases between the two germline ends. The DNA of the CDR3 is TGCAGCGTTGTTCGGAGCACTGAAGCTTTCTTT. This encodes CSVVRSTEAFF.

CDR3 sequence reads: CASSLGGASGELFF. DNA for the CDR3: TGTGCCAGCAGTTTAGGAGGGGCCAGCGGGGAGCTGTTTTTT. The chain uses TRBV28 and TRBJ2-2; TRBD2 might be the D (6 bases). The CDR3 contains 14 residues. CDR1 is MDHEN, CDR2 SYDVKM, per germline. V was clipped by 2 bases and J by 7 bases, with 11 bases between them.

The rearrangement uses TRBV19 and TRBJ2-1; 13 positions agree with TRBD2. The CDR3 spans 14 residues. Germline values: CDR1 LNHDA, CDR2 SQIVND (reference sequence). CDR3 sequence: CGTAARLAGGEQFF. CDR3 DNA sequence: TGTGGCACCGCGGCGAGACTAGCGGGGGGAGAGCAGTTCTTC.

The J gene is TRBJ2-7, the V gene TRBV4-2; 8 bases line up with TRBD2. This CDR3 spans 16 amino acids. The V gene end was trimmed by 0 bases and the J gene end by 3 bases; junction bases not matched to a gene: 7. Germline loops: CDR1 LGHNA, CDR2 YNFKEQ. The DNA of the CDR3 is TGTGCCAGCAGCCAAGAAATGGGGACTAGTGTCTACGAGCAGTACTTC. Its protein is CASSQEMGTSVYEQYF.

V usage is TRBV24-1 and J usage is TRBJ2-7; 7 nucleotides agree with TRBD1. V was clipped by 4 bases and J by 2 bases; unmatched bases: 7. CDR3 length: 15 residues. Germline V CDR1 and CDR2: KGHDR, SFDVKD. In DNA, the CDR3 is TGTGCCACCAGTGACGGGACAGACCCTCCCTACGAGCAGTACTTC. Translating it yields CATSDGTDPPYEQYF.

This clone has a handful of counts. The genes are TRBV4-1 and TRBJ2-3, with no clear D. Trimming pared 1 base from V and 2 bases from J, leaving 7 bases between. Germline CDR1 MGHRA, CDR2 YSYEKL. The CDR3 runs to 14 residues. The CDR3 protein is CASSQVPNTDTQYF. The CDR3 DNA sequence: TGCGCCAGCAGCCAAGTACCTAACACAGATACGCAGTATTTT.

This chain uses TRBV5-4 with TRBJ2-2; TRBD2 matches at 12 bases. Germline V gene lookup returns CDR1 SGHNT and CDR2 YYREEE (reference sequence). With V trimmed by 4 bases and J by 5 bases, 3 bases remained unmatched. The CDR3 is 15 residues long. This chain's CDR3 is CASSLAGGLTGELFF. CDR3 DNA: TGTGCCAGCAGCCTAGCGGGGGGGCTGACCGGGGAGCTGTTTTTT.

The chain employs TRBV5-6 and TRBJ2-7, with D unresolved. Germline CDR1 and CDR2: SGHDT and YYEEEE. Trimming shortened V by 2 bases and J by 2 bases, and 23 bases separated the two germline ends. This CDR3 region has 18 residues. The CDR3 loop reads CASSFRPGSDPSPYEQYF. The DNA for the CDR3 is TGTGCCAGCAGCTTCCGGCCAGGATCCGACCCCAGTCCCTACGAGCAGTACTTC.

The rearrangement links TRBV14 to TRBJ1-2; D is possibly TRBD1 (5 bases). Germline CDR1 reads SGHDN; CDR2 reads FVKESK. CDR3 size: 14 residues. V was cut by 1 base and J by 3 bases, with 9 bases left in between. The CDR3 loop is CASSQGGGDYGYTF. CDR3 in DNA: TGTGCCAGCAGCCAAGGGGGAGGGGACTATGGCTACACCTTC. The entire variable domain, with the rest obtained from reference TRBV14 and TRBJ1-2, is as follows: EAGVTQFPSHSVIEKGQTVTLRCDPISGHDNLYWYRRVMGKEIKFLLHFVKESKQDESGMPNNRFLAERTGGTYSTLKVQPAELEDSGVYFCASSQGGGDYGYTFGSGTRLTVV.

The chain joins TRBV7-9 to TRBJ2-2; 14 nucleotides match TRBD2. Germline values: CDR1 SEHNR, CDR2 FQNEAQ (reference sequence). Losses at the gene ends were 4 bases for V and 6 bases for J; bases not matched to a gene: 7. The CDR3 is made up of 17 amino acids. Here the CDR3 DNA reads TGTGCCAGCAGCTCGGGGACTAGCGGGAGAGGGGCCGGGGAGCTGTTTTTT. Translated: CASSSGTSGRGAGELFF.

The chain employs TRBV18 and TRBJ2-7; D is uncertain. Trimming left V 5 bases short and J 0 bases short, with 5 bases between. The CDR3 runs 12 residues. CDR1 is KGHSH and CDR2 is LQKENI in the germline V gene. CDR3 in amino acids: CASSVSSYEQYF. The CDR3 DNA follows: TGTGCCAGCTCAGTGAGCTCCTACGAGCAGTACTTC.

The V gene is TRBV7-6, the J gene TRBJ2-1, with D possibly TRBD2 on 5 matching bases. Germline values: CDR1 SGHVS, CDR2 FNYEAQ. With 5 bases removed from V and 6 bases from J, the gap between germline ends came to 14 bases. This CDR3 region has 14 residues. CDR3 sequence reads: CASSREVRVNEQFF. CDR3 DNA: TGTGCCAGCAGCCGAGAGGTGAGGGTCAATGAGCAGTTCTTC.

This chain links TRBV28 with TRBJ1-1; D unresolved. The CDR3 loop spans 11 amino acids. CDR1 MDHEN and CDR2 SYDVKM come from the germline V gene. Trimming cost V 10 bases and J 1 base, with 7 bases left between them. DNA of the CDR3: TGTGCCACCTCTCGGAACACTGAAGCTTTCTTT. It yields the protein CATSRNTEAFF.

The chain's CDR3 is CASSQGFGGSYNEQFF. The DNA of the CDR3 is TGTGCCAGCAGCCAAGGCTTCGGGGGATCCTACAATGAGCAGTTCTTC. The chain has TRBV3-1 (or the pseudogene TRBV3-2) and TRBJ2-1, with D possibly matching TRBD2 (6 bases). This CDR3 is 16 amino acids long. Germline CDR1 reads LGHDT; CDR2 reads YNNKEL (reference sequence). Trimming took off 1 base at V and 1 base at J, with 11 bases between the two ends.

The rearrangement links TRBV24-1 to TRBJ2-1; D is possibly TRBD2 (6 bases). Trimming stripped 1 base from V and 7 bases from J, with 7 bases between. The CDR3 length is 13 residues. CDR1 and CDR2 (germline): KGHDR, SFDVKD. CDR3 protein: CATSDFGGNEQFF. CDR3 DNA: TGTGCCACCAGTGATTTCGGAGGGAATGAGCAGTTCTTC.

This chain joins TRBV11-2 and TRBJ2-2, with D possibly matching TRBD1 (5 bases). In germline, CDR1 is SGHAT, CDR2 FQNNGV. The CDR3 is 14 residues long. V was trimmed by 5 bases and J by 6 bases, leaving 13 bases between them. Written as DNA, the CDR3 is TGTGCCAGCAGCCTTCCAGGGTTCCCCGGGGAGCTGTTTTTT. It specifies CASSLPGFPGELFF.

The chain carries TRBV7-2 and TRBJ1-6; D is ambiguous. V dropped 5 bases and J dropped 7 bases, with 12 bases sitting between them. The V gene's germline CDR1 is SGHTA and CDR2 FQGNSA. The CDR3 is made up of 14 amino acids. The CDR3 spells CASSPRVLNSPLHF. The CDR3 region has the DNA TGTGCCAGCAGCCCGCGAGTATTAAATTCACCCCTCCACTTT.

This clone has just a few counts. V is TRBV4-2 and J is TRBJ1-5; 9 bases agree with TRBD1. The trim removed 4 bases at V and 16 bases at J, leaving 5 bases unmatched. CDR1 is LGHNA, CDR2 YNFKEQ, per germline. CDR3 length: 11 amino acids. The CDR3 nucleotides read TGTGCCAGCAGCCGGGGGACAGGGCTACATTTT. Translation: CASSRGTGLHF.

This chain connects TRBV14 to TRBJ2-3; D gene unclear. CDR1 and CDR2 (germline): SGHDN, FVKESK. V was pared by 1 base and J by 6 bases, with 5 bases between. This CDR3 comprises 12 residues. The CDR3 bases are TGTGCCAGCAGCCAAGGGGCGGATACGCAGTATTTT. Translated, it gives CASSQGADTQYF. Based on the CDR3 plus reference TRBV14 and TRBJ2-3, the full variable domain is EAGVTQFPSHSVIEKGQTVTLRCDPISGHDNLYWYRRVMGKEIKFLLHFVKESKQDESGMPNNRFLAERTGGTYSTLKVQPAELEDSGVYFCASSQGADTQYFGPGTRLTVL.

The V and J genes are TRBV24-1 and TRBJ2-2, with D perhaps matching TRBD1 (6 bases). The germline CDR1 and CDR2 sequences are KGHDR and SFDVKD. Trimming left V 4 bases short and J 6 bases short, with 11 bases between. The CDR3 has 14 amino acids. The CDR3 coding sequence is TGTGCCACCAGTGACGTACAGGGCCCCGGGGAGCTGTTTTTT. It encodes CATSDVQGPGELFF.

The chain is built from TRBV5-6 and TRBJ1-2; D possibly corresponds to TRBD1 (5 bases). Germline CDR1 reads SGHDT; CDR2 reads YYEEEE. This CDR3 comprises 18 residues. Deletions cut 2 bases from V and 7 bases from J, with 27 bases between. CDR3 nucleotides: TGTGCCAGCAGCTTACCAACCAACCTTCGACAGTCCAGAAGTGGCTACACCTTC. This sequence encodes CASSLPTNLRQSRSGYTF.

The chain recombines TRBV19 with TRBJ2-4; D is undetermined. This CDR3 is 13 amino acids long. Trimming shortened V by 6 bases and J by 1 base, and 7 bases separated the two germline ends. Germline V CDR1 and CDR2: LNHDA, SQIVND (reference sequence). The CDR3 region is CASSGTAKNIQYF. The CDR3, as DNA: TGTGCCAGTAGCGGTACTGCCAAAAACATTCAGTACTTC.

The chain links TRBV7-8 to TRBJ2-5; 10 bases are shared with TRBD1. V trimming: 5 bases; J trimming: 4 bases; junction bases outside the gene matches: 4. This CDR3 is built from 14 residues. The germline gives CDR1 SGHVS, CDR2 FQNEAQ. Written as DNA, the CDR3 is TGTGCCAGCAGCCGAGGGGACAGGGGAGAGACCCAGTACTTC. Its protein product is CASSRGDRGETQYF.

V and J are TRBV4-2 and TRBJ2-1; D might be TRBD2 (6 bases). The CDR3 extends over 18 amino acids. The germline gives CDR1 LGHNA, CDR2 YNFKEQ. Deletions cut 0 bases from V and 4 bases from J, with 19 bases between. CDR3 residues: CASSQEFKLRGIYNEQFF. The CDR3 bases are TGTGCCAGCAGCCAAGAATTTAAACTACGCGGGATTTACAATGAGCAGTTCTTC.

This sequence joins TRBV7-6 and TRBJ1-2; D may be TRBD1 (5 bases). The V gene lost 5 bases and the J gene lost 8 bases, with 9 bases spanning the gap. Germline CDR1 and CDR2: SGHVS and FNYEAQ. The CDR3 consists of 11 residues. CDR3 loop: CASSRGYGYTF. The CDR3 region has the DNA TGTGCCAGCAGCCGGGGGTACGGCTACACCTTC.

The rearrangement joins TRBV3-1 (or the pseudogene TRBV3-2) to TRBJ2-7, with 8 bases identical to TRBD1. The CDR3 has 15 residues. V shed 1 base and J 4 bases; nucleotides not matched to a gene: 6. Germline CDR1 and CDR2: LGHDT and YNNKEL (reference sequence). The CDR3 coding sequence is TGTGCCAGCAGCCAAGGGGCACAGGGGGGTTACGAGCAGTACTTC. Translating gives CASSQGAQGGYEQYF.